This TCR beta chain was documented in a study of OX40 agonist ivuxolimab in advanced cancers. Findings of the study overall: At doses 0.1 to 3.0 mg/kg, CD4+ and CD8+ clones expanded.

Autoimmune disease history or systemic immunosuppression meant exclusion. The germline V and J ends were trimmed by 3 bases and 0 bases, with 1 base remaining between them. Germline V gives CDR1 SQVTM, CDR2 ANQGSEA. This CDR3 is 11 amino acids long. The repertoire was sequenced with immunoSEQ multiplex PCR; TCRdb's copy has only in-frame clones and lacks some. Among 77,000 or so clones listed, about 89% were seen once. Note on this clone: What it binds is unknown. The sample has other DNA sequences that encode this CDR3 too.

The chain links TRBV29-1 to TRBJ2-3; no reliable D call. The sequence came from an adult with an advanced solid tumor such as melanoma, head and neck, liver or kidney cancer. The starting material was CD4+ or CD8+ T cells sorted from blood, obtained in a trial of the OX40 agonist ivuxolimab. CDR3 sequence (DNA): TGCAGCGTTGACAGCACAGATACGCAGTATTTT. This gives the protein CSVDSTDTQYF.